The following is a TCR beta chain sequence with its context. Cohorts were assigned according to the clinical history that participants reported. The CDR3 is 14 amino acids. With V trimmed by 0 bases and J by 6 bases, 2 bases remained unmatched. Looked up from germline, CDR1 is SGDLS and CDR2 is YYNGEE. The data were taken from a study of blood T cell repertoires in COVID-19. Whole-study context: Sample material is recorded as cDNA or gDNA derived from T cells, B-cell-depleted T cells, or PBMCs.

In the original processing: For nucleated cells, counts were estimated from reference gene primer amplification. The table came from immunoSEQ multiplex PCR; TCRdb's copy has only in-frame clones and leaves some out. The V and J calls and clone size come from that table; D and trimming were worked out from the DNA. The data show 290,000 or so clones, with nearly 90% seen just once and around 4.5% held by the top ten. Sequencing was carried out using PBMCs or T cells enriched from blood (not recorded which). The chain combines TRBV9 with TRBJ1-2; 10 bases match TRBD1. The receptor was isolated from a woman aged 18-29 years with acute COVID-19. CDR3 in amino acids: CASSVGQGADGYTF. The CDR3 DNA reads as TGTGCCAGCAGCGTAGGACAGGGGGCGGATGGCTACACCTTC.